Listed below are T cell receptor beta chains from one sample, sequenced in a study of shared clonotypes between healthy human individuals. The table came from immunoSEQ multiplex PCR; TCRdb's copy has only in-frame clones and leaves some out. The data show approximately 2.5 million clones, over 85% seen once. Sequences were obtained from naive CD4+ T cells from PBMCs. The receptors derive from a man between 18 and 29 years old in good health. Some clones in this sample may be carry-over from other donors' samples. Both conserved end residues are part of each CDR3. Fields, in order: J gene, D gene, clone size, V gene, CDR3 protein, CDR3 DNA. The D gene is left open where the match is weak. Clone size is given for some rows only: seen once, a few or many times, or a class if the clone is expanded.

J: TRBJ2-3
D: NA
size: once
V: TRBV28
CDR3: CASRKERGTDTQYF
DNA: TGTGCCAGCAGGAAAGAACGAGGCACAGATACGCAGTATTTT

J: TRBJ2-1
D: TRBD1
size: NA
V: TRBV7-2
CDR3: CASSPRRGQGIAEQFF
DNA: TGTGCCAGCAGCCCCCGTCGGGGACAGGGGATTGCTGAGCAGTTCTTC

J: TRBJ1-4
D: NA
size: NA
V: TRBV5-1
CDR3: CASCTGPEEKLFF
DNA: TGCGCCAGCTGTACAGGGCCTGAGGAAAAACTGTTTTTT

J: TRBJ2-1
D: NA
size: NA
V: TRBV5-1
CDR3: CASSFPLTGRGNEQFF
DNA: TGCGCCAGCAGCTTTCCCCTGACAGGGAGGGGCAATGAGCAGTTCTTC

J: TRBJ2-2
D: TRBD2
size: NA
V: TRBV25-1
CDR3: CANRGGLAGVTGELFF
DNA: TGTGCCAACCGAGGGGGACTAGCGGGAGTAACCGGGGAGCTGTTTTTT

J: TRBJ2-3
D: TRBD1
size: NA
V: TRBV29-1
CDR3: CSVRTGGTDTQYF
DNA: TGCAGCGTTAGGACAGGGGGCACAGATACGCAGTATTTT

J: TRBJ1-1
D: NA
size: few
V: TRBV6-5
CDR3: CASSDGRMNTEAFF
DNA: TGTGCCAGCAGTGACGGACGTATGAACACTGAAGCTTTCTTT

J: TRBJ1-2
D: NA
size: NA
V: TRBV5-8
CDR3: CASSFGEGDGYTF
DNA: TGTGCCAGCAGCTTTGGGGAAGGGGATGGCTACACCTTC

J: TRBJ1-2
D: NA
size: NA
V: TRBV18
CDR3: CASSQANNYGYTF
DNA: TGTGCCAGCTCACAGGCGAATAACTATGGCTACACCTTC

J: TRBJ2-5
D: NA
size: NA
V: TRBV30
CDR3: CAWSSLDPEVGSQYF
DNA: TGTGCCTGGAGTTCCCTGGACCCCGAGGTGGGGTCCCAGTACTTC

J: TRBJ2-1
D: TRBD2
size: NA
V: TRBV25-1
CDR3: CASSASGSVNEQFF
DNA: TGTGCCAGCAGTGCCAGCGGGAGTGTCAATGAGCAGTTCTTC

J: TRBJ2-2
D: TRBD2
size: NA
V: TRBV5-1
CDR3: CASSLLAGGDGELFF
DNA: TGCGCCAGCAGCCTACTAGCGGGAGGGGACGGGGAGCTGTTTTTT

J: TRBJ2-7
D: TRBD2
size: NA
V: TRBV29-1
CDR3: CSVEDQAGGPYEQYF
DNA: TGCAGCGTTGAAGATCAGGCGGGAGGGCCCTACGAGCAGTACTTC

J: TRBJ2-1
D: NA
size: NA
V: TRBV19
CDR3: CASKVERARNEQFF
DNA: TGTGCCAGTAAAGTGGAGCGGGCGAGGAATGAGCAGTTCTTC

J: TRBJ2-7
D: TRBD2
size: NA
V: TRBV6-5
CDR3: CASSYSGTSGYEQYF
DNA: TGTGCCAGCAGTTACTCGGGGACTAGCGGTTACGAGCAGTACTTC

J: TRBJ2-1
D: NA
size: NA
V: TRBV15
CDR3: CATSSAGSPYNEQFF
DNA: TGTGCCACCAGCAGCGCGGGGAGTCCCTACAATGAGCAGTTCTTC

J: TRBJ1-1
D: NA
size: NA
V: TRBV19
CDR3: CASKRTRGGTEAFF
DNA: TGTGCCAGTAAAAGGACAAGGGGTGGCACTGAAGCTTTCTTT

J: TRBJ2-7
D: NA
size: NA
V: TRBV28
CDR3: CASTPRAANEQYF
DNA: TGTGCCAGCACCCCAAGGGCCGCGAACGAGCAGTACTTC

J: TRBJ2-2
D: NA
size: NA
V: TRBV6-1
CDR3: CASSWTRTGELFF
DNA: TGTGCCAGCAGTTGGACACGGACCGGGGAGCTGTTTTTT

J: TRBJ2-7
D: NA
size: NA
V: TRBV28
CDR3: CASLETSSYEQYF
DNA: TGTGCCAGTCTAGAGACTAGCTCCTACGAGCAGTACTTC